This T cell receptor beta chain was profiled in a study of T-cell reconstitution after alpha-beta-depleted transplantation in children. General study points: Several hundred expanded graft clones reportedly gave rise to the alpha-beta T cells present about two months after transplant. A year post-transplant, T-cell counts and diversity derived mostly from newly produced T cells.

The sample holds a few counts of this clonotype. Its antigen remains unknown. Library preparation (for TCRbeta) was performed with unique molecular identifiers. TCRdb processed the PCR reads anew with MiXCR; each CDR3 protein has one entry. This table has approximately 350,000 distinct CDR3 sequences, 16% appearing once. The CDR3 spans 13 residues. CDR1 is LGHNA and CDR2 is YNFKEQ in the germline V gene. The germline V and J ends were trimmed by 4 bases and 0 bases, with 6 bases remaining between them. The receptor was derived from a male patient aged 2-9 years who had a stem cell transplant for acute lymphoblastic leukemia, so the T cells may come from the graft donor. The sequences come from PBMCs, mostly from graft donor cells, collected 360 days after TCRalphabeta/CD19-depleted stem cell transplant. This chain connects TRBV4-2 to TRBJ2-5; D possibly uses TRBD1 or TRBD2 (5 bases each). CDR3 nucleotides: TGTGCCAGCAGCCGGGGGTACCAAGAGACCCAGTACTTC. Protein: CASSRGYQETQYF.